What follows are 30 T cell receptor beta chains derived from one specimen sequenced in a study of blood T cell repertoires in COVID-19 (dated by TCRdb to 2018 to 2021). To prepare the library, the immunoSEQ multiplex PCR assay was applied. In TCRdb, the immuneACCESS table is reduced to in-frame sequences with V and J assigned. These tables do not hold every clone; where another copy was compared, an unresolved V gene accounts for under half, and the others remain unexplained. This sample is represented by roughly 110,000 clones; 82% of them were singletons. The top ten hold less than 8% of the sample. Sequencing was carried out using peripheral blood. These receptors all stem from a man between 65 and 80 years old with acute or convalescent COVID-19.

V is TRBV25-1 and J is TRBJ2-3; D is possibly TRBD1 (5 bases). This CDR3 has 14 residues. V dropped 4 bases and J dropped 1 base, with 9 bases sitting between them. CDR1 is MGHDK and CDR2 is SYGVNS in the germline V gene. The CDR3 is CASSATARTDTQYF. The CDR3 coding sequence is TGTGCCAGCAGTGCGACAGCCCGCACAGATACGCAGTATTTT.

The DNA of the CDR3 is TGTGCCAGCAGCGTCAGGACTAGCGGGAGGATCTACGAGCAGTACTTC. Translating it yields CASSVRTSGRIYEQYF. The chain has TRBV9 and TRBJ2-7, with 14 positions matching TRBD2. This CDR3 is 16 amino acids long. CDR1 and CDR2 (germline): SGDLS, YYNGEE. Trimming at V came to 2 bases and at J to 3 bases, leaving 4 bases not matched to a gene. Full variable domain (remainder filled in from reference TRBV9 and TRBJ2-7): DSGVTQTPKHLITATGQRVTLRCSPRSGDLSVYWYQQSLDQGLQFLIQYYNGEERAKGNILERFSAQQFPDLHSELNLSSLELGDSALYFCASSVRTSGRIYEQYFGPGTRLTVT.

The chain carries TRBV6-1 and TRBJ2-5; 8 bases map to TRBD2. The ends lost 2 bases at V and 4 bases at J; junction bases unmatched: 12. This CDR3 region has 17 residues. The germline CDR1 and CDR2 sequences are MNHNS and SASEGT. CDR3 in DNA: TGTGCCAGCAGTGAAATATTGAGCGGGAGCCTGGGAGAGACCCAGTACTTC. It translates to CASSEILSGSLGETQYF.

The CDR3, as DNA: TGCGCCAGCAGTATACAGGGGGCAAGGGAGACCCAGTACTTC. Translation gives CASSIQGARETQYF. J is TRBJ2-5 and V is TRBV5-1, with 9 positions matching TRBD1. This CDR3 has 14 residues. Germline values: CDR1 SGHRS, CDR2 YFSETQ. The junction had 7 bases not matched to a gene; V was cut back by 5 bases and J by 5 bases.

The J gene is TRBJ2-3, the V gene TRBV7-9; no firm D call. V lost 2 bases to trimming and J lost 6 bases, with 9 bases between them. Germline CDR1 SEHNR, CDR2 FQNEAQ (reference sequence). This CDR3 has 13 residues. This CDR3 reads CASSLNLADTQYF. CDR3 sequence (DNA): TGTGCCAGCAGCTTAAATCTGGCCGATACGCAGTATTTT. Together with reference TRBV7-9 and TRBJ2-3, the CDR3 gives the full variable domain: DTGVSQNPRHKITKRGQNVTFRCDPISEHNRLYWYRQTLGQGPEFLTYFQNEAQLEKSRLLSDRFSAERPKGSFSTLEIQRTEQGDSAMYLCASSLNLADTQYFGPGTRLTVL.

The chain joins TRBV5-1 to TRBJ1-2; TRBD1 might be the D (5 bases). This CDR3 has 13 amino acids. Germline V CDR1 and CDR2: SGHRS, YFSETQ. V shed 3 bases and J shed 6 bases, with 12 bases lying between them. CDR3 sequence: CASSSEGVDGYTF. Here the CDR3 DNA reads TGCGCCAGCAGCTCTGAAGGGGTAGATGGCTACACCTTC.

This sequence joins TRBV28 and TRBJ1-2; TRBD1 matches at 8 bases. V shed 5 bases and J 5 bases; nucleotides not matched to a gene: 10. The CDR3 contains 15 residues. Germline values: CDR1 MDHEN, CDR2 SYDVKM. As DNA, the CDR3 is TGTGCCAGCAGTCCCACAACGGACAGGGATTATGGCTACACCTTC. The encoded protein is CASSPTTDRDYGYTF.

The rearrangement links TRBV28 to TRBJ1-3, with D perhaps matching TRBD1 (6 bases). V gave up 5 bases and J gave up 3 bases, with 11 bases separating them. This CDR3 has 14 amino acids. Germline CDR1 and CDR2: MDHEN and SYDVKM. The DNA of the CDR3 is TGTGCCAGCAGTATCCAGGACAGTGGAAACACCATATATTTT. Protein: CASSIQDSGNTIYF.

This chain joins TRBV19 and TRBJ1-1; tentative D call: TRBD1 (6 bases). This CDR3 has 14 residues. The V end was cut by 2 bases, the J end by 4 bases, with 11 bases between. Germline-derived CDR1 and CDR2 are LNHDA and SQIVND (reference sequence). This chain's CDR3 is CASSIPGGATEAFF. The CDR3 coding sequence is TGTGCCAGTAGTATACCTGGGGGGGCCACTGAAGCTTTCTTT.

Note on this clone: The same CDR3 also results from other DNA sequences found in this sample. The chain is built from TRBV11-2 and TRBJ1-2; D unresolved. Germline V lookup: CDR1 SGHAT, CDR2 FQNNGV. Trimming cost V 3 bases and J 6 bases, with 8 bases left between them. The CDR3 consists of 12 residues. The CDR3 nucleotides read TGTGCCAGCAGCTTGGGGAGGGATGGCTACACCTTC. Its translation is CASSLGRDGYTF.

In its sample, this clone was seen once. The chain links TRBV5-6 to TRBJ2-5; D not resolved. Germline-derived CDR1 and CDR2 are SGHDT and YYEEEE. The CDR3 is made up of 13 amino acids. The V gene lost 2 bases and the J gene lost 1 base, with 6 bases spanning the gap. DNA for the CDR3: TGTGCCAGCAGCTTACTCGTCCAAGAGACCCAGTACTTC. Translating it yields CASSLLVQETQYF.

The rearrangement uses TRBV5-1 and TRBJ2-7, with 10 bases identical to TRBD1. Germline CDR1 SGHRS, CDR2 YFSETQ. This CDR3 comprises 15 residues. J gave up 6 bases and V 2 bases, and 8 bases lay outside the gene matches. In DNA form, the CDR3 reads TGCGCCAGCAGCTTCGGATCGGGACAGGGGACCGAGCAGTACTTC. Translation: CASSFGSGQGTEQYF.

The chain links TRBV5-1 to TRBJ2-1; 9 positions match TRBD2. The junction had 15 bases not matched to a gene; V was cut back by 0 bases and J by 2 bases. This CDR3 spans 20 amino acids. CDR1 SGHRS and CDR2 YFSETQ come from the germline V gene. The CDR3 loop is CASSLASGGSKGATYNEQFF. CDR3 DNA sequence: TGCGCCAGCAGCTTGGCCAGCGGGGGGTCCAAAGGGGCTACCTACAATGAGCAGTTCTTC.

Here the CDR3 reads CASSQRHSGQLYGYTF. CDR3 DNA: TGTGCCAGCAGCCAAAGACACTCAGGACAGCTCTATGGCTACACCTTC. V and J are TRBV3-1 (or the pseudogene TRBV3-2) and TRBJ1-2, with a weak D call TRBD1 (6 bases). The CDR3 loop spans 16 amino acids. Germline-derived CDR1 and CDR2 are LGHDT and YNNKEL (reference sequence). Trimming stripped 2 bases from V and 4 bases from J, with 17 bases between.

The V call is TRBV5-4, the J call TRBJ2-1, with D possibly being TRBD1 (6 bases). Trimming stripped 2 bases from V and 5 bases from J, with 11 bases between. Germline lookup yields CDR1 SGHNT and CDR2 YYREEE (reference sequence). CDR3 length: 14 amino acids. For the CDR3, the DNA is TGTGCCAGCAGCTTAGGGACACGAGACAATGAGCAGTTCTTC. This codes for CASSLGTRDNEQFF.

The J gene is TRBJ1-1, the V gene TRBV5-1; 8 nucleotides align to TRBD1. This CDR3 region has 13 residues. Germline CDR1 and CDR2: SGHRS and YFSETQ. The J segment lost 5 bases and the V segment lost 4 bases, leaving 4 bases of the junction unmatched. In DNA, the CDR3 is TGCGCCAGCAGCGTGGACAGGGCTACTGAAGCTTTCTTT. It is translated as CASSVDRATEAFF.

The chain employs TRBV27 and TRBJ1-1; 7 nucleotides agree with TRBD1. CDR3 length: 16 amino acids. CDR1 is MNHEY, CDR2 SMNVEV, per germline (reference sequence). Trimming cost V 7 bases and J 0 bases; bases outside gene matches: 11. CDR3 protein: CASTPGTAGMNTEAFF. The CDR3 nucleotides are TGTGCCAGCACTCCCGGGACAGCCGGAATGAACACTGAAGCTTTCTTT.

The count of this clone is one. The rearrangement joins TRBV2 to TRBJ2-2, with 8 bases matching TRBD1. The CDR3 totals 15 residues. Looked up from germline, CDR1 is SNHLY and CDR2 is FYNNEI. Trimming at V came to 6 bases and at J to 3 bases, leaving 6 bases not matched to a gene. The CDR3 coding sequence is TGTGCCAGCAGGTCGTCGGGACAGGACACCGGGGAGCTGTTTTTT. Amino acids: CASRSSGQDTGELFF.

The J gene is TRBJ2-3, the V gene TRBV9; D is perhaps TRBD1 (6 bases). Trimming stripped 1 base from V and 1 base from J, with 10 bases between. CDR1 and CDR2 (germline): SGDLS, YYNGEE. CDR3 length: 15 residues. CDR3 sequence (DNA): TGTGCCAGCAGCGTACAGGGGTTCGGCACAGATACGCAGTATTTT. Translation gives CASSVQGFGTDTQYF.

J is TRBJ1-1 and V is TRBV5-4, with a possible D match to TRBD1 (6 bases). CDR1 SGHNT and CDR2 YYREEE come from the germline V gene (reference sequence). This CDR3 is 14 amino acids long. Trimming pared 2 bases from V and 7 bases from J, leaving 15 bases between. Written as DNA, the CDR3 is TGTGCCAGCAGCTTAAGAGGGGGAGTCAATGAAGCTTTCTTT. As protein: CASSLRGGVNEAFF.

The chain recombines TRBV7-9 with TRBJ2-7, with D perhaps TRBD1 (6 bases). V was cut by 2 bases and J by 3 bases, with 8 bases left in between. Germline V CDR1 and CDR2: SEHNR, FQNEAQ (reference sequence). The CDR3 totals 13 residues. The CDR3 sequence is CASSLHRVYEQYF. CDR3 nucleotide sequence: TGTGCCAGCAGCTTACACAGGGTCTACGAGCAGTACTTC. Filled out from reference TRBV7-9 and TRBJ2-7, the complete variable domain reads DTGVSQNPRHKITKRGQNVTFRCDPISEHNRLYWYRQTLGQGPEFLTYFQNEAQLEKSRLLSDRFSAERPKGSFSTLEIQRTEQGDSAMYLCASSLHRVYEQYFGPGTRLTVT.

The chain couples TRBV7-9 to TRBJ2-3; 11 nucleotides line up with TRBD2. The CDR3 covers 15 residues. Germline assignment: CDR1 SEHNR and CDR2 FQNEAQ (reference sequence). Trimming cost V 1 base and J 6 bases; bases outside gene matches: 3. CDR3 loop: CASSLGLAGPDTQYF. The CDR3 DNA reads as TGTGCCAGCAGCTTAGGACTAGCGGGACCCGATACGCAGTATTTT.

The chain recombines TRBV5-1 with TRBJ2-7; the D gene is possibly TRBD2 (5 bases). CDR1 and CDR2 (germline): SGHRS, YFSETQ. This CDR3 is built from 14 residues. Trimming pared 4 bases from V and 0 bases from J, leaving 11 bases between. The chain's CDR3 is CASSRTGISYEQYF. CDR3 nucleotides: TGCGCCAGCAGCCGAACCGGGATCTCCTACGAGCAGTACTTC.

The chain joins TRBV19 to TRBJ2-3, with TRBD2 matching 13 bases. The CDR3 loop spans 16 amino acids. CDR1 is LNHDA and CDR2 is SQIVND in the germline V gene (reference sequence). The trim removed 7 bases at V and 4 bases at J, leaving 8 bases unmatched. The CDR3 region is CASIKTGLAGADTQYF. In DNA form, the CDR3 reads TGTGCCAGTATTAAAACAGGACTAGCGGGAGCAGATACGCAGTATTTT.

This chain uses TRBV9 with TRBJ2-7; 7 nucleotides align to TRBD1. The CDR3 has 14 residues. The germline CDR1 and CDR2 sequences are SGDLS and YYNGEE. V dropped 4 bases and J dropped 2; count of bases not matched to a gene: 6. The CDR3 loop reads CASSPTGTAYEQYF. The CDR3 DNA reads as TGTGCCAGCAGCCCAACCGGGACAGCCTACGAGCAGTACTTC. The whole variable domain, filled in from reference TRBV9 and TRBJ2-7, reads DSGVTQTPKHLITATGQRVTLRCSPRSGDLSVYWYQQSLDQGLQFLIQYYNGEERAKGNILERFSAQQFPDLHSELNLSSLELGDSALYFCASSPTGTAYEQYFGPGTRLTVT.

The chain combines TRBV27 with TRBJ2-2; TRBD2 aligns across 13 bases. The CDR3 contains 22 residues. The V and J ends lost 2 bases and 4 bases, in that order; junction bases with no gene match: 19. The germline V gene encodes CDR1 MNHEY and CDR2 SMNVEV (reference sequence). CDR3 amino acids: CASSLTLDGLAGDRVGTGELFF. The CDR3 DNA follows: TGTGCCAGCAGTTTAACGCTGGATGGACTAGCGGGAGATCGGGTGGGCACCGGGGAGCTGTTTTTT.

CDR3 bases: TGTGCCAGCAGCCTGTTGACAGGGCAAAATAAAGAGACCCAGTACTTC. It specifies CASSLLTGQNKETQYF. This chain uses TRBV7-8 with TRBJ2-5; 7 bases match TRBD1. V shed 5 bases, J shed 3 bases, and the junction held 12 bases outside the gene matches. CDR1 SGHVS and CDR2 FQNEAQ come from the germline V gene. CDR3 length equals 16 residues.

The chain carries TRBV19 and TRBJ1-5; possibly TRBD1 for D (5 bases). This CDR3 has 12 residues. Deletions cut 6 bases from V and 7 bases from J, with 10 bases between. Germline V gene data show CDR1 as LNHDA and CDR2 as SQIVND (reference sequence). Here the CDR3 reads CASRVQGQPQHF. The CDR3 nucleotides are TGTGCCAGTAGGGTCCAGGGACAGCCCCAGCATTTT.

The J gene is TRBJ1-5, the V gene TRBV2, with 12 bases aligning to TRBD1. The germline V gene encodes CDR1 SNHLY and CDR2 FYNNEI. The J segment lost 8 bases and the V segment lost 2 bases, leaving 4 bases of the junction unmatched. The CDR3 has 15 amino acids. The CDR3, as DNA: TGTGCCAGCAGTGAATCGGGACAGGGGGCCGAGCCCCAGCATTTT. It specifies CASSESGQGAEPQHF.

V and J are TRBV19 and TRBJ1-6; D is uncertain. There are 14 residues in the CDR3. The germline V gene encodes CDR1 LNHDA and CDR2 SQIVND (reference sequence). The V and J ends lost 3 bases and 4 bases respectively, with 7 bases between them. The CDR3 here is CASSMAGYNSPLHF. For the CDR3, the DNA is TGTGCCAGTAGTATGGCAGGATATAATTCACCCCTCCACTTT. Based on the CDR3 plus reference TRBV19 and TRBJ1-6, the full variable domain is DGGITQSPKYLFRKEGQNVTLSCEQNLNHDAMYWYRQDPGQGLRLIYYSQIVNDFQKGDIAEGYSVSREKKESFPLTVTSAQKNPTAFYLCASSMAGYNSPLHFGNGTRLTVT.